This T cell receptor beta chain was obtained from a study of blood T cell repertoires in COVID-19. Background on the study: T cells, B-cell-depleted T cells, or PBMCs provided the cDNA or gDNA that served as material.

In the original workflow: Scientists estimated how many nucleated cells there were by amplifying reference gene primers. This table comes from immunoSEQ multiplex PCR, and its TCRdb copy is limited to in-frame clones, with some not included. D and trimming were read from the DNA, whereas the V and J calls and clone size are those reported in that table. The data show about 220,000 clones, around 82% seen once. The ends were cut back, 2 bases at V and 7 bases at J, with 12 bases in the middle. The CDR3 has 14 amino acids. CDR1 is MNHEY, CDR2 SMNVEV, per germline (reference sequence). The receptor was derived from a human donor in a cohort sampled during active COVID-19. Material for sequencing was peripheral blood. The rearrangement uses TRBV27 and TRBJ2-1; D is perhaps TRBD2 (6 bases). The CDR3 nucleotides are TGTGCCAGCAGTTTAATCGGGGGTTGGAATGAGCAGTTCTTC. Encoded protein: CASSLIGGWNEQFF.